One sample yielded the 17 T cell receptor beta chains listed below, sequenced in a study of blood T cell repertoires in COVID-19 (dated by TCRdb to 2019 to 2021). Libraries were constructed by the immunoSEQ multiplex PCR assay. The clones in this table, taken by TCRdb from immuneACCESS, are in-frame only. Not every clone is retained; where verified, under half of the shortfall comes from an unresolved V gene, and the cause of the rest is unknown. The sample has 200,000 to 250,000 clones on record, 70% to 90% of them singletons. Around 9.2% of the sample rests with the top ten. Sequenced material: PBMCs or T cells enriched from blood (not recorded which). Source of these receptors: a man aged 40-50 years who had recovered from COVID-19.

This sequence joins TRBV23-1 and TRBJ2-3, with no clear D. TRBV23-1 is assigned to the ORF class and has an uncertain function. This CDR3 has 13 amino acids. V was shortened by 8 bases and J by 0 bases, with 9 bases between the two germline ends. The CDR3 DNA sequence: TGCGCCAGCGGCCCTTTCAGCACAGATACGCAGTATTTT. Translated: CASGPFSTDTQYF.

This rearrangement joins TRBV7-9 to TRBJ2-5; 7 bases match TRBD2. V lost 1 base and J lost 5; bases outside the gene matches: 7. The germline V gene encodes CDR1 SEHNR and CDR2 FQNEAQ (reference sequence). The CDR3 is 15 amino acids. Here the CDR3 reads CASSLGTGGRETQYF. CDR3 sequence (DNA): TGTGCCAGCAGCTTAGGTACGGGAGGCCGGGAGACCCAGTACTTC.

The CDR3 DNA reads as TGTGCCTGGAGTGTACAAGGGAGTGGGACCCAGTACTTC. Translated: CAWSVQGSGTQYF. The rearrangement joins TRBV30 to TRBJ2-5, with a possible D match to TRBD2 (5 bases). V gave up 0 bases and J gave up 7 bases, with 12 bases separating them. The CDR3 has 13 residues. Germline CDR1 and CDR2: GTSNPN and SVGIG (reference sequence).

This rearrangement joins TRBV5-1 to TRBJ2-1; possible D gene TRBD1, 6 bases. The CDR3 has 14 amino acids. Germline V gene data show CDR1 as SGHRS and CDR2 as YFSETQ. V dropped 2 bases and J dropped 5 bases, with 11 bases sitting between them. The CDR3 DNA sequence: TGCGCCAGCAGCTTATGGACAGCTGACAATGAGCAGTTCTTC. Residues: CASSLWTADNEQFF.

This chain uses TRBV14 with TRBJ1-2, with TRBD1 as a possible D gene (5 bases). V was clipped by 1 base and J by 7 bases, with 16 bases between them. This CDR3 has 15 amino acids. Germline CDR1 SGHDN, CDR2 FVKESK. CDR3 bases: TGTGCCAGCAGCCAAGTAGGTGGCAGGGTCGGTGGCTACACCTTC. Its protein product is CASSQVGGRVGGYTF.

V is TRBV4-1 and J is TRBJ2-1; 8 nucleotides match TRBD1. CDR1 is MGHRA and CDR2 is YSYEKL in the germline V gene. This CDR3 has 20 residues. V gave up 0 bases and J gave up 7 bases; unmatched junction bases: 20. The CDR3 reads CASSQDIGQGSGTRRNEQFF. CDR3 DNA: TGCGCCAGCAGCCAAGATATCGGACAGGGTAGCGGAACCCGGAGGAATGAGCAGTTCTTC.

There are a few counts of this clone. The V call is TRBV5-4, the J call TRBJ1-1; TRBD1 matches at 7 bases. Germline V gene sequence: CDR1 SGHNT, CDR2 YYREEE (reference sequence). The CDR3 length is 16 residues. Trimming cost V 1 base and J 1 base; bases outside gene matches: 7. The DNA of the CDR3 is TGTGCCAGCAGCTTGTTCAAGAGGGACAGGAACACTGAAGCTTTCTTT. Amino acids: CASSLFKRDRNTEAFF.

The CDR3 nucleotides are TGTGCCAGCAGCTTCGGCGGGGGGGCGTTAGAGACCCAGTACTTC. The encoded protein is CASSFGGGALETQYF. The chain links TRBV5-4 to TRBJ2-5; TRBD2 agrees at 9 bases. Germline V lookup: CDR1 SGHNT, CDR2 YYREEE (reference sequence). The CDR3 is 15 residues long. The trim removed 2 bases at V and 4 bases at J, leaving 6 bases unmatched.

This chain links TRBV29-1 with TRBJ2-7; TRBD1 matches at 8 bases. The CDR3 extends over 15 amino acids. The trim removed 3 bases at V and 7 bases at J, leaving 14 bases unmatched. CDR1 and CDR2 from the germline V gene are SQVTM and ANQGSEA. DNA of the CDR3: TGCAGCGTTGAGCCGCCGGACAGGGCTGGTCGGGAGCAGTACTTC. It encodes CSVEPPDRAGREQYF.

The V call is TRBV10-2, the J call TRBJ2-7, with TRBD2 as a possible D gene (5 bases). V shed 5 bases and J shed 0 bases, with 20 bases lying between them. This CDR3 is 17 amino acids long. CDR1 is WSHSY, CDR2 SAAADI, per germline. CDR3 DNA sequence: TGCGCCAGCAGTCCCTCCTCGACTATCATCAGCTCCTACGAGCAGTACTTC. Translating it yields CASSPSSTIISSYEQYF.

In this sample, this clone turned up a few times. CDR3 sequence reads: CASRVNLGGPNEKLFF. CDR3 DNA: TGCGCCAGCAGGGTCAATCTTGGGGGCCCTAATGAAAAACTGTTTTTT. The chain uses TRBV5-1 and TRBJ1-4, with D perhaps matching TRBD1 (6 bases). Trimming stripped 5 bases from V and 3 bases from J, with 17 bases between. CDR1 and CDR2 (germline): SGHRS, YFSETQ. The CDR3 has 16 amino acids.

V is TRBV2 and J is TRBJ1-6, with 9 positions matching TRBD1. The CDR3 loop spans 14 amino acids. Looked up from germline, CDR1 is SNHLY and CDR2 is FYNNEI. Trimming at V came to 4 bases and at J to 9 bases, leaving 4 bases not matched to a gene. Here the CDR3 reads CASSVQGAGSPLHF. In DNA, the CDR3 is TGTGCCAGCAGTGTACAGGGGGCCGGTTCACCCCTCCACTTT.

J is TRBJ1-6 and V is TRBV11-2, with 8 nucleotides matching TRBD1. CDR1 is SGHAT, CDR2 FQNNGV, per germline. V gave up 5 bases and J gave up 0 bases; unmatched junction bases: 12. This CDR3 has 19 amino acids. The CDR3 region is CASSRTGILRSSYNSPLHF. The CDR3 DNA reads TGTGCCAGCAGCCGGACAGGGATTCTAAGAAGCTCCTATAATTCACCCCTCCACTTT.

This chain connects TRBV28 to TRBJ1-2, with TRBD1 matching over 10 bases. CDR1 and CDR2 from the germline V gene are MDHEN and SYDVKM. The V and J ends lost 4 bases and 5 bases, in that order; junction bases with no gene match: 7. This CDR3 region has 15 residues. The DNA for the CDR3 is TGTGCCAGCAGTTCCGGACAGGGGGTTATATATGGCTACACCTTC. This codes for CASSSGQGVIYGYTF.

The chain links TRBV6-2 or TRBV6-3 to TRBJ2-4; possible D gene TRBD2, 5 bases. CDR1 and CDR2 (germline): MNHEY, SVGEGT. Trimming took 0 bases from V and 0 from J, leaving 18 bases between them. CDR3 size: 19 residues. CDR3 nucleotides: TGTGCCAGCAGTTACTCCTTACGGGAAAGTGGGGTAGCCAAAAACATTCAGTACTTC. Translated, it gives CASSYSLRESGVAKNIQYF.

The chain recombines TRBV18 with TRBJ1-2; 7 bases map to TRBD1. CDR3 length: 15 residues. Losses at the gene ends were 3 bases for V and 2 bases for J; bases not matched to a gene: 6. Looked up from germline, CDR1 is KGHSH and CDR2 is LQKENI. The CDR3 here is CASSPTGTENYGYTF. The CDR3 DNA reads TGTGCCAGCTCACCCACCGGGACAGAAAACTATGGCTACACCTTC.

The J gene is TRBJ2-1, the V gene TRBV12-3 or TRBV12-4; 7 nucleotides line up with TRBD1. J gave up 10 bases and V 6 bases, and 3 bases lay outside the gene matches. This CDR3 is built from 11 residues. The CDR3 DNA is TGTGCCAGCAGCCGGGGACAGGAGCAGTTCTTC. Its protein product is CASSRGQEQFF.